This section outlines one T cell receptor beta chain sequence together with its context. Its antigen is unidentified. As the sequencing template, cDNA was produced by extracting RNA and reverse transcribing it. Using immunoSEQ multiplex PCR, the repertoire was profiled, and TCRdb retains in-frame clones only, with some absent. Here the sample spans about 140,000 clones, approximately 86% being singletons. The CDR3 runs to 12 residues. The V gene's germline CDR1 is SGHAT and CDR2 FQNNGV. V gave up 3 bases and J gave up 4 bases, with 3 bases separating them. Documented treatment: oral pan-JAK inhibitor, 5-10 mg twice daily. Peripheral blood and lesional scalp punch biopsies came from alopecia areata patients. These data are taken from a study of CD8+ T cells in alopecia areata. Background on the study: Treated patients took oral tofacitinib at 5 to 10 mg twice daily. Broader study findings: Higher clonality than in normal scalp was seen in lesional scalp, especially alopecia totalis/universalis.

This receptor was identified in a human donor with alopecia areata. Sequences were derived from CD8+ T cells sorted from blood, sampled at week 4, from a patient treated with tofacitinib. The chain couples TRBV11-2 to TRBJ2-2; D not certain. For the CDR3, the DNA is TGTGCCAGCAGCTTTCGCACCGGGGAGCTGTTTTTT. It yields the protein CASSFRTGELFF.